This T cell receptor beta chain was captured by sequencing in a study of shared clonotypes between healthy human individuals. Background on the study: Plates per donor: three CD4 naive, three CD4 memory, two CD8 naive, one CD8 memory.

Study findings and constraints: Even with large depth, rarefaction showed that sorted-subset sequencing was incomplete. The study sampled only blood, and tissue repertoires likely differ.

Note on this clone: Its antigen is as yet unknown.

The genomic DNA of each subset was split evenly across several immunoSEQ plates. Some clones are missing from TCRdb's copy, which holds only in-frame ones; the method was immunoSEQ multiplex PCR. Of 950,000 to 1,100,000 clones in the sample, 70% to 80% are singletons; the top ten hold around 0.61%. The sequenced sample consisted of memory CD4+ T cells from PBMCs. The subset here: CD45RA-negative fraction. This clonotype was obtained from a man in his late teens or twenties in good health. Some clones in this sample may be carry-over from other donors' samples.

The CDR3 DNA follows: TGTGCAAGTCGCAATCGGACAGGGGAAGACGAGCAGTACTTC. Protein sequence: CASRNRTGEDEQYF. The V call is TRBV12-2, the J call TRBJ2-7; the table's TRBD1 call for D was not verified on the DNA. TRBV12-2 represents a pseudogene. The CDR3 is 14 amino acids.